The next 27 T cell receptor beta chains were all read from a single sample in a study of shared clonotypes between healthy human individuals. The naive CD8 subset, CD45RO-negative cells positively selected for CCR7, excluded terminally differentiated effector memory CD45RA+ cells. Using immunoSEQ multiplex PCR, the repertoire was profiled, and TCRdb retains in-frame clones only, with some absent. The table lists a few million clones, about 94% of them singletons. The sample comprised naive CD8+ T cells from PBMCs. Receptor source: a man between 18 and 29 years old in good health. Some clones in this sample may be carry-over from other donors' samples.

V is TRBV27 and J is TRBJ2-7, with TRBD2 identical over 8 bases. The CDR3 runs to 14 residues. The V gene's germline CDR1 is MNHEY and CDR2 SMNVEV (reference sequence). The junction had 3 bases not matched to a gene; V was cut back by 2 bases and J by 3 bases. DNA of the CDR3: TGTGCCAGCAGTTTACGGGGGGGACTCTACGAGCAGTACTTC. Its translation: CASSLRGGLYEQYF.

The chain employs TRBV7-9 and TRBJ2-3; 8 bases are shared with TRBD2. Germline V gene lookup returns CDR1 SEHNR and CDR2 FQNEAQ (reference sequence). The CDR3 spans 16 residues. V lost 5 bases and J lost 6; bases outside the gene matches: 13. The CDR3 spells CASSTQTSDKGDTQYF. DNA of the CDR3: TGTGCCAGCAGCACCCAGACTAGCGACAAGGGGGATACGCAGTATTTT.

V gene TRBV5-1 combines with J gene TRBJ1-3; D gene uncertain. Germline values: CDR1 SGHRS, CDR2 YFSETQ. Trimming took off 4 bases at V and 1 base at J, with 15 bases between the two ends. The CDR3 runs 16 residues. In DNA form, the CDR3 reads TGCGCCAGCAGCCCCTTATCGGGCGAATCTGGAAACACCATATATTTT. Its protein is CASSPLSGESGNTIYF.

The V call is TRBV7-8, the J call TRBJ2-5; 10 positions agree with TRBD2. Germline CDR1 reads SGHVS; CDR2 reads FQNEAQ. With V trimmed by 4 bases and J by 5 bases, 13 bases remained unmatched. CDR3 size: 17 residues. This chain's CDR3 is CASSSREAGGPRETQYF. In DNA form, the CDR3 reads TGTGCCAGCAGCTCCCGGGAAGCGGGAGGGCCCAGGGAGACCCAGTACTTC.

The chain recombines TRBV6-1 with TRBJ2-2; D ambiguous. Per the germline V gene, CDR1 is MNHNS and CDR2 is SASEGT. This CDR3 region has 13 residues. V was trimmed by 7 bases and J by 5 bases, leaving 11 bases between them. The DNA for the CDR3 is TGTGCCAGCATAGGCAGCCCGACCGGGGAGCTGTTTTTT. Its protein is CASIGSPTGELFF.

The chain employs TRBV28 and TRBJ2-3; TRBD1 is a possible D gene (6 bases). The CDR3 spans 17 residues. V gave up 5 bases and J gave up 5 bases, with 23 bases separating them. CDR1 MDHEN and CDR2 SYDVKM come from the germline V gene. This CDR3 is CASSPPGPREGGDTQYF. The CDR3 DNA sequence: TGTGCCAGCAGTCCGCCGGGCCCTCGAGAAGGGGGAGATACGCAGTATTTT. Looking up the rest from reference TRBV28 and TRBJ2-3 gives the full variable domain: DVKVTQSSRYLVKRTGEKVFLECVQDMDHENMFWYRQDPGLGLRLIYFSYDVKMKEKGDIPEGYSVSREKKERFSLILESASTNQTSMYLCASSPPGPREGGDTQYFGPGTRLTVL.

The chain recombines TRBV5-1 with TRBJ2-5; D may correspond to TRBD1 or TRBD2 (5 bases each). V was trimmed by 4 bases and J by 1 base, leaving 14 bases between them. CDR1 is SGHRS, CDR2 YFSETQ, per germline. The CDR3 totals 15 residues. Here the CDR3 reads CASSKLDSIQETQYF. CDR3 in DNA: TGCGCCAGCAGCAAACTAGACAGCATCCAAGAGACCCAGTACTTC.

The rearrangement joins TRBV7-9 to TRBJ1-2; no firm D call. This CDR3 spans 15 amino acids. The V end was cut by 1 base, the J end by 5 bases, with 14 bases between. CDR1 is SEHNR, CDR2 FQNEAQ, per germline (reference sequence). CDR3 amino acids: CASSLGPASKYGYTF. For the CDR3, the DNA is TGTGCCAGCAGCTTAGGTCCAGCCTCAAAGTATGGCTACACCTTC.

This chain uses TRBV15 with TRBJ1-5, with 8 bases that match TRBD1. V dropped 5 bases and J dropped 2; count of bases not matched to a gene: 5. CDR3 length equals 15 residues. Per germline, CDR1 LNHNV and CDR2 YYDKDF (reference sequence). CDR3 sequence: CATSLDRGGNQPQHF. The CDR3 DNA follows: TGTGCCACCAGCTTAGACAGGGGAGGCAATCAGCCCCAGCATTTT.

In this sample, this clone turned up once. The V gene is TRBV7-9, the J gene TRBJ1-2; no reliable D call. The CDR3 is 17 residues long. Trimming removed 4 bases from V and 4 bases from J, with 22 bases in between. Germline V lookup: CDR1 SEHNR, CDR2 FQNEAQ (reference sequence). The CDR3 DNA sequence: TGTGCCAGCAGCTCAATAATACAAACCCTATCTGGCTATGGCTACACCTTC. It translates to CASSSIIQTLSGYGYTF.

This clone appeared a few times. This sample also contains other DNA sequences that code for the same CDR3. The chain uses TRBV9 and TRBJ2-7; either TRBD1 or TRBD2 may supply D (7 bases each). This CDR3 contains 15 residues. V was shortened by 0 bases and J by 2 bases, with 12 bases between the two germline ends. The germline V gene has CDR1 SGDLS and CDR2 YYNGEE. Here the CDR3 reads CASSVGGGGPYEQYF. The DNA for the CDR3 is TGTGCCAGCAGCGTAGGGGGAGGGGGCCCCTACGAGCAGTACTTC.

The chain is built from TRBV10-2 and TRBJ1-5; D not resolved. CDR3 length: 13 residues. Trimming took off 7 bases at V and 4 bases at J, with 11 bases between the two ends. The germline CDR1 and CDR2 sequences are WSHSY and SAAADI. The CDR3 nucleotides read TGCGCCAGCACAGCCGGAGGGAATCAGCCCCAGCATTTT. It is translated as CASTAGGNQPQHF.

The V gene is TRBV6-1, the J gene TRBJ2-1, with 7 bases matching TRBD1. Germline-derived CDR1 and CDR2 are MNHNS and SASEGT. After removal of 4 bases from V and 5 bases from J, the junction contained 5 bases not matched to a gene. This CDR3 comprises 14 residues. The CDR3 DNA reads as TGTGCCAGCAGTGGCCGGGACAGAGACAATGAGCAGTTCTTC. Protein product: CASSGRDRDNEQFF.

The V call is TRBV5-4, the J call TRBJ2-7; either TRBD1 or TRBD2 may supply D (5 bases each). The CDR3 is made up of 14 amino acids. From germline, CDR1 is SGHNT and CDR2 YYREEE (reference sequence). Trimming removed 6 bases from V and 5 bases from J, with 18 bases in between. This chain's CDR3 is CASTRGLPGDEQYF. In nucleotides, the CDR3 is TGTGCCAGCACCCGGGGCTTACCAGGCGACGAGCAGTACTTC.

The V gene is TRBV27, the J gene TRBJ2-2; 9 bases agree with TRBD1. Per germline, CDR1 MNHEY and CDR2 SMNVEV (reference sequence). This CDR3 has 18 residues. V trimming: 5 bases; J trimming: 6 bases; junction bases outside the gene matches: 16. The CDR3, as DNA: TGTGCCAGCAGTACCTTGCCTCGGGACAGGGTGGTGGCCGGGGAGCTGTTTTTT. Amino acids: CASSTLPRDRVVAGELFF.

The chain is built from TRBV7-9 and TRBJ1-3; D possibly corresponds to TRBD1 (6 bases). This CDR3 comprises 16 residues. From germline, CDR1 is SEHNR and CDR2 FQNEAQ (reference sequence). The V end was cut by 4 bases, the J end by 3 bases, with 16 bases between. CDR3 sequence reads: CASSSNREDSGNTIYF. DNA of the CDR3: TGTGCCAGCAGCTCAAACAGGGAAGATAGTGGAAACACCATATATTTT. Filled out from reference TRBV7-9 and TRBJ1-3, the complete variable domain reads DTGVSQNPRHKITKRGQNVTFRCDPISEHNRLYWYRQTLGQGPEFLTYFQNEAQLEKSRLLSDRFSAERPKGSFSTLEIQRTEQGDSAMYLCASSSNREDSGNTIYFGEGSWLTVV.

The gene calls are TRBV27 and TRBJ2-7, with D unclear. The CDR3 has 12 residues. The germline gives CDR1 MNHEY, CDR2 SMNVEV (reference sequence). Trimming shortened V by 8 bases and J by 6 bases, and 14 bases separated the two germline ends. This chain's CDR3 is CASLGDDGEQYF. The CDR3 DNA sequence: TGTGCCAGCTTAGGTGACGACGGCGAGCAGTACTTC.

This clone has a single count. The chain links TRBV5-1 to TRBJ1-4; D is unresolved. Per germline, CDR1 SGHRS and CDR2 YFSETQ. V lost 0 bases to trimming and J lost 8 bases, with 14 bases between them. This CDR3 contains 15 residues. CDR3 sequence reads: CASSLEWGIGEKLFF. The CDR3 bases are TGCGCCAGCAGCTTGGAATGGGGTATCGGCGAAAAACTGTTTTTT.

The V gene is TRBV5-1, the J gene TRBJ2-7; the D gene is possibly TRBD1 (6 bases). This CDR3 contains 14 residues. The V and J ends lost 0 bases and 6 bases respectively, with 13 bases between them. CDR1 is SGHRS and CDR2 is YFSETQ in the germline V gene. The CDR3 coding sequence is TGCGCCAGCAGCTTGGTAGGCAGGGGCGGCGAGCAGTACTTC. It specifies CASSLVGRGGEQYF.

The chain recombines TRBV7-2 with TRBJ1-1; D gene ambiguous. Germline-derived CDR1 and CDR2 are SGHTA and FQGNSA. V lost 5 bases to trimming and J lost 1 base, with 11 bases between them. The CDR3 runs 14 residues. The CDR3 reads CASSPWTENTEAFF. The CDR3 DNA is TGTGCCAGCAGCCCCTGGACGGAGAACACTGAAGCTTTCTTT.

This chain connects TRBV2 to TRBJ1-2; TRBD1 agrees at 10 bases. V trimming: 7 bases; J trimming: 5 bases; junction bases outside the gene matches: 7. The CDR3 consists of 14 residues. Germline values: CDR1 SNHLY, CDR2 FYNNEI. The DNA of the CDR3 is TGTGCCAGCACCTCGGGACAGGGGAAGTATGGCTACACCTTC. Its translation: CASTSGQGKYGYTF.

The CDR3 DNA follows: TGTGCCAGCAGCCCGCGGGACCTGAACACTGAAGCTTTCTTT. Amino acids: CASSPRDLNTEAFF. V gene TRBV7-9 combines with J gene TRBJ1-1; D possibly corresponds to TRBD1 (5 bases). Germline assignment: CDR1 SEHNR and CDR2 FQNEAQ (reference sequence). The ends were cut back, 5 bases at V and 0 bases at J, with 10 bases in the middle. This CDR3 is 14 amino acids long. The entire variable domain, with the rest obtained from reference TRBV7-9 and TRBJ1-1, is as follows: DTGVSQNPRHKITKRGQNVTFRCDPISEHNRLYWYRQTLGQGPEFLTYFQNEAQLEKSRLLSDRFSAERPKGSFSTLEIQRTEQGDSAMYLCASSPRDLNTEAFFGQGTRLTVV.

The J gene is TRBJ2-2, the V gene TRBV7-9; a possible D gene is TRBD2 (5 bases). This CDR3 has 16 residues. The V gene's germline CDR1 is SEHNR and CDR2 FQNEAQ (reference sequence). With 2 bases removed from V and 3 bases from J, the gap between germline ends came to 13 bases. This CDR3 reads CASSLRRGLDTGELFF. The DNA of the CDR3 is TGTGCCAGCAGCTTAAGGAGAGGGCTAGACACCGGGGAGCTGTTTTTT.

This chain joins TRBV16 and TRBJ1-2, with a possible D match to TRBD1 (5 bases). Germline assignment: CDR1 KGHSY and CDR2 FQNENV. This CDR3 is built from 14 residues. Trimming shortened V by 4 bases and J by 5 bases, and 14 bases separated the two germline ends. This chain's CDR3 is CASSPPGGGYGYTF. The CDR3 bases are TGTGCCAGCAGCCCCCCCGGCGGGGGATATGGCTACACCTTC.

The rearrangement joins TRBV28 to TRBJ2-5, with unresolved D. Germline CDR1 reads MDHEN; CDR2 reads SYDVKM. CDR3 length equals 16 residues. With 7 bases removed from V and 5 bases from J, the gap between germline ends came to 23 bases. CDR3 residues: CASTSSRVTGRETQYF. The CDR3 DNA reads as TGTGCCAGCACCTCCTCAAGGGTGACTGGTAGGGAGACCCAGTACTTC.

V gene TRBV7-9 combines with J gene TRBJ2-1; 12 nucleotides agree with TRBD2. CDR3 length: 18 amino acids. V was clipped by 4 bases and J by 7 bases; unmatched bases: 14. The V gene's germline CDR1 is SEHNR and CDR2 FQNEAQ (reference sequence). CDR3 residues: CASSSHRGLAGKGNEQFF. DNA for the CDR3: TGTGCCAGCAGCTCTCACCGTGGACTAGCGGGGAAAGGAAATGAGCAGTTCTTC.

The chain recombines TRBV11-2 with TRBJ2-7, with D unresolved. Germline CDR1 and CDR2: SGHAT and FQNNGV. The CDR3 covers 13 residues. V lost 5 bases, J lost 4 bases, and 12 bases lay in between. This CDR3 reads CASSINPLYEQYF. Here the CDR3 DNA reads TGTGCCAGCAGCATCAACCCATTATACGAGCAGTACTTC.